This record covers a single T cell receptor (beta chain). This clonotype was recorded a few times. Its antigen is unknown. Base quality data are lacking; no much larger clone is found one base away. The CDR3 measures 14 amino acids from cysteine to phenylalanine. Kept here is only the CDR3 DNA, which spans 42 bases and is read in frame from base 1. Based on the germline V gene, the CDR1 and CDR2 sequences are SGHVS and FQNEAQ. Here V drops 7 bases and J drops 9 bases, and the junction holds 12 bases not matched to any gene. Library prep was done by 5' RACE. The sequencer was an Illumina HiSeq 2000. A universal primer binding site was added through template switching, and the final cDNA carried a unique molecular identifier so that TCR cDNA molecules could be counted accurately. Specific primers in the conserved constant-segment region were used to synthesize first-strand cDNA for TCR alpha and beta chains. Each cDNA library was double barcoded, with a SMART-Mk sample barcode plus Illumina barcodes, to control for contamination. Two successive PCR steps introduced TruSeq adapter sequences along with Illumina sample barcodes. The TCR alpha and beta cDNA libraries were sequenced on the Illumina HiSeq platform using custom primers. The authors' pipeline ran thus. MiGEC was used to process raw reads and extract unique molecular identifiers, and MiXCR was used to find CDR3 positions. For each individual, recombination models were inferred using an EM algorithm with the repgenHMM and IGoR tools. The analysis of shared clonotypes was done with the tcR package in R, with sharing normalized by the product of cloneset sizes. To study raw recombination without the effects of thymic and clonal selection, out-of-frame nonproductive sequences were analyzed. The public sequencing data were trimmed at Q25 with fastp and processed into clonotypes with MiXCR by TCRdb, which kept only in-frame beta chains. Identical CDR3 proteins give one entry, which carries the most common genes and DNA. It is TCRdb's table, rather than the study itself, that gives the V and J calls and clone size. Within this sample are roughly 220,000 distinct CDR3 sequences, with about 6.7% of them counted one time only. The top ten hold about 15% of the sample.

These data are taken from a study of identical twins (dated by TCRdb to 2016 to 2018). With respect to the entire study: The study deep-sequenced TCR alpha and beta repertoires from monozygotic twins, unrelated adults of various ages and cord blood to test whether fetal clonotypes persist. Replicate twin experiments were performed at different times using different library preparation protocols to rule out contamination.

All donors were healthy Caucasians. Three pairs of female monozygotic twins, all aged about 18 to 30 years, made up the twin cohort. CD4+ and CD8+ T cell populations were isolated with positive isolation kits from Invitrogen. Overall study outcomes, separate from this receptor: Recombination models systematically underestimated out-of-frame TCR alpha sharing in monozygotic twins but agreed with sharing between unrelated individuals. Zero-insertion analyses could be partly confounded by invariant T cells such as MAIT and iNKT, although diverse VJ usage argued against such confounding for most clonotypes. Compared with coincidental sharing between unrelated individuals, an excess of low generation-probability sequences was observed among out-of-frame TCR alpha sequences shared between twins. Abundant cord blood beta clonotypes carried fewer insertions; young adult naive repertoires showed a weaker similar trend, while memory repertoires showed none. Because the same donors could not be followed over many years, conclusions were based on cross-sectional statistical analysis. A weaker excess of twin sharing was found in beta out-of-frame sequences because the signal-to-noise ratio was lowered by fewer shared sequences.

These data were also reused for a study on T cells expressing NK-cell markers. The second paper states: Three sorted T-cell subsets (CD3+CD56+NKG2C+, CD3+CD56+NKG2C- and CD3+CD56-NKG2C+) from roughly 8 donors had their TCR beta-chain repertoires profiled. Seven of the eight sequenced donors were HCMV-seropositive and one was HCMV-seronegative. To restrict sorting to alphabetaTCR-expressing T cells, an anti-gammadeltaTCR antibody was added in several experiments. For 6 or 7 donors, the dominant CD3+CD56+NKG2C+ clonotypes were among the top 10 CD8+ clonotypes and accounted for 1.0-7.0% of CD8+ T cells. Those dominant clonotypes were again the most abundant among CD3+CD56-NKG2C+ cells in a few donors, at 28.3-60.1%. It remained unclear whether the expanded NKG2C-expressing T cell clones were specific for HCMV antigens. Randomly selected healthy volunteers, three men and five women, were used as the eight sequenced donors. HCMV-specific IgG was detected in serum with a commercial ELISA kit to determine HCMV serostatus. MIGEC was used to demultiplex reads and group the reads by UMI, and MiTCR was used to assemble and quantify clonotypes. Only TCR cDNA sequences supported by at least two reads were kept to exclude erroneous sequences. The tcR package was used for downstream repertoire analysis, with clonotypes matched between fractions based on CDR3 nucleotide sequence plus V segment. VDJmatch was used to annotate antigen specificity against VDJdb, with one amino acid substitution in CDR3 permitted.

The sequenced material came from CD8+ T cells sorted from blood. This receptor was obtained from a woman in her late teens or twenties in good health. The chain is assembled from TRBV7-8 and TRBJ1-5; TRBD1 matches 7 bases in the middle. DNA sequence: TGTGCCAGCACCTCGGAGACAGGGTTTTCGCCCCAGCATTTT. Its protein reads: CASTSETGFSPQHF.